This T cell receptor beta chain comes out of a study of CD8 T cells in Susac syndrome. Random hexamers were used to reverse transcribe roughly 0.45 to 1 ug of RNA. Each CDR3 protein gets one entry after TCRdb re-called the immunoSEQ multiplex PCR reads with MiXCR. The data hold 150,000 to 200,000 distinct CDR3 sequences, with about 95% observed a single time. Trimming took off 7 bases at V and 0 bases at J, with 15 bases between the two ends. The CDR3 length is 15 residues. Germline V gives CDR1 SGHNT, CDR2 YYREEE (reference sequence). The sample was CD4+ T cells from PBMCs. The receptor's source is a human donor in good health. V and J are TRBV5-4 and TRBJ2-3; D is perhaps TRBD1 or TRBD2 (5 bases each). The CDR3 here is CASRDLTASTDTQYF. In nucleotides, the CDR3 is TGTGCCAGCCGGGACCTGACAGCAAGCACAGATACGCAGTATTTT.